Each of the 24 T cell receptor beta chains below was sequenced from the same sample in a study of blood T cell repertoires in COVID-19. Measured with immunoSEQ multiplex PCR; TCRdb has only the in-frame clones, and not every one. The table shows over 450,000 clones, with roughly 91% occurring only once. The sequenced sample consisted of peripheral blood. The receptors stem from a woman in her forties or fifties with COVID-19, enrolled during active disease.

The chain uses TRBV7-2 and TRBJ2-1; D uncertain. Trimming shortened V by 4 bases and J by 0 bases, and 7 bases separated the two germline ends. The CDR3 runs to 14 residues. Germline V lookup: CDR1 SGHTA, CDR2 FQGNSA. CDR3 sequence (DNA): TGTGCCAGCAGCTCAGCGAGCTCCTACAATGAGCAGTTCTTC. It translates to CASSSASSYNEQFF.

This chain uses TRBV5-1 with TRBJ2-1, with 7 bases that match TRBD1. Germline-derived CDR1 and CDR2 are SGHRS and YFSETQ. V lost 4 bases and J lost 2; bases outside the gene matches: 9. The CDR3 totals 16 residues. The CDR3 coding sequence is TGCGCCAGCAGCACTCTCTACAGGGGCCCCTACAATGAGCAGTTCTTC. It specifies CASSTLYRGPYNEQFF. Full variable domain (outside the CDR3, taken from reference TRBV5-1 and TRBJ2-1): KAGVTQTPRYLIKTRGQQVTLSCSPISGHRSVSWYQQTPGQGLQFLFEYFSETQRNKGNFPGRFSGRQFSNSRSEMNVSTLELGDSALYLCASSTLYRGPYNEQFFGPGTRLTVL.

The chain has TRBV3-1 (or the pseudogene TRBV3-2) and TRBJ2-5; 12 bases align to TRBD2. This CDR3 region has 18 residues. The germline CDR1 and CDR2 sequences are LGHDT and YNNKEL (reference sequence). The V and J ends lost 4 bases and 4 bases, in that order; junction bases with no gene match: 13. CDR3 nucleotides: TGTGCCAGCAGCCCGCTCACTAGCGGGGGGCCTTTGCTAGAGACCCAGTACTTC. Residues: CASSPLTSGGPLLETQYF.

The sample holds a few counts of this clone. V and J are TRBV2 and TRBJ2-7; 9 nucleotides agree with TRBD1. With 6 bases clipped from V and 3 bases from J, the junction kept 3 bases outside the gene matches. The length of the CDR3 is 13 residues. Per the germline V gene, CDR1 is SNHLY and CDR2 is FYNNEI. The CDR3 is CASRGTGSYEQYF. The CDR3, as DNA: TGTGCCAGCAGGGGGACAGGGAGCTACGAGCAGTACTTC.

This clone occurred a few times. This chain connects TRBV6-6 to TRBJ2-2, with 8 bases fitting TRBD2. The V gene end was trimmed by 4 bases and the J gene end by 3 bases; junction bases not matched to a gene: 4. This CDR3 has 15 amino acids. CDR1 and CDR2 (germline): MNHNY, SVGAGI (reference sequence). This CDR3 reads CASSSRGVHTGELFF. CDR3 bases: TGTGCCAGCAGTTCGCGGGGGGTCCACACCGGGGAGCTGTTTTTT.

The CDR3, as DNA: TGCGCCAGCAGCTTGTTTGCGGGATACAGGTACGAGCAGTACTTC. Translating gives CASSLFAGYRYEQYF. The chain combines TRBV5-1 with TRBJ2-7, with D tentatively TRBD2 (6 bases). The V and J ends lost 1 base and 4 bases respectively, with 15 bases between them. Germline assignment: CDR1 SGHRS and CDR2 YFSETQ. The CDR3 length is 15 residues.

This chain joins TRBV5-4 and TRBJ2-7, with a weak D call TRBD1 (8 bases). V gave up 4 bases and J gave up 7 bases, with 21 bases separating them. Germline V gives CDR1 SGHNT, CDR2 YYREEE (reference sequence). The CDR3 spans 15 residues. This CDR3 reads CASSVWNRGGDEQYF. For the CDR3, the DNA is TGTGCCAGCAGCGTTTGGAACAGGGGGGGGGATGAGCAGTACTTC.

J is TRBJ1-2 and V is TRBV5-1; 7 bases are a match to TRBD1. This CDR3 spans 18 amino acids. Germline V gene sequence: CDR1 SGHRS, CDR2 YFSETQ. The J segment lost 2 bases and the V segment lost 0 bases, leaving 13 bases of the junction unmatched. For the CDR3, the DNA is TGCGCCAGCAGCTTGGCCGGACAGGCCGCAACCATAAACTATGGCTACACCTTC. Its translation: CASSLAGQAATINYGYTF.

The J gene is TRBJ1-1, the V gene TRBV19, with 7 bases aligning to TRBD1. Germline V gene data show CDR1 as LNHDA and CDR2 as SQIVND (reference sequence). Losses at the gene ends were 1 base for V and 4 bases for J; bases not matched to a gene: 6. This CDR3 spans 15 amino acids. The CDR3 protein is CASSIVGQGGTEAFF. DNA of the CDR3: TGTGCCAGTAGTATAGTTGGCCAGGGGGGCACTGAAGCTTTCTTT.

The rearrangement joins TRBV18 to TRBJ1-1; no clear D. V lost 4 bases, J lost 8 bases, and 14 bases lay in between. The CDR3 consists of 13 residues. Germline CDR1 and CDR2: KGHSH and LQKENI. CDR3 nucleotides: TGTGCCAGCTCACAAGTAAGAGGGAAAGAAGCTTTCTTT. Translated, it gives CASSQVRGKEAFF.

The chain carries TRBV5-4 and TRBJ1-3, with 7 nucleotides matching TRBD1. Losses at the gene ends were 1 base for V and 2 bases for J; bases not matched to a gene: 3. The CDR3 spans 15 residues. The germline gives CDR1 SGHNT, CDR2 YYREEE (reference sequence). The CDR3 coding sequence is TGTGCCAGCAGCTTGAACAGGGGCCCTGGAAACACCATATATTTT. Its protein is CASSLNRGPGNTIYF.

The chain combines TRBV9 with TRBJ1-5, with D hard to call. Germline V gives CDR1 SGDLS, CDR2 YYNGEE. Between the trimmed V and J ends, which lost 0 bases and 2 bases, there was a span of 9 bases. The CDR3 extends over 15 amino acids. CDR3 DNA: TGTGCCAGCAGCGTAGACGGTTTTGGCAATCAGCCCCAGCATTTT. Translated, it gives CASSVDGFGNQPQHF.

The chain employs TRBV7-2 and TRBJ2-5; 12 positions agree with TRBD2. CDR1 and CDR2 from the germline V gene are SGHTA and FQGNSA. The CDR3 is 16 residues long. V lost 2 bases to trimming and J lost 6 bases; unmatched junction nucleotides: 7. The CDR3 is CASSLSSSGGGKTQYF. CDR3 DNA sequence: TGTGCCAGCAGCTTATCCTCTAGCGGGGGGGGAAAGACCCAGTACTTC. The full variable domain, its missing parts supplied by reference TRBV7-2 and TRBJ2-5, is GAGVSQSPSNKVTEKGKDVELRCDPISGHTALYWYRQSLGQGLEFLIYFQGNSAPDKSGLPSDRFSAERTGGSVSTLTIQRTQQEDSAVYLCASSLSSSGGGKTQYFGPGTRLLVL.

The J gene is TRBJ1-2, the V gene TRBV3-1 (or the pseudogene TRBV3-2), with 7 nucleotides matching TRBD1. Germline trimming cut 2 bases from V and 8 bases from J; bases unmatched to any gene: 8. Germline V lookup: CDR1 LGHDT, CDR2 YNNKEL (reference sequence). This CDR3 has 14 amino acids. CDR3 protein: CASSQNDRDGGYTF. CDR3 DNA: TGTGCCAGCAGCCAAAACGACAGGGACGGCGGCTACACCTTC.

The V and J genes are TRBV15 and TRBJ1-1; 9 nucleotides agree with TRBD1. The CDR3 is 14 amino acids. In germline, CDR1 is LNHNV, CDR2 YYDKDF (reference sequence). V lost 5 bases, J lost 3 bases, and 4 bases stayed unmatched. The CDR3 DNA sequence: TGTGCCACCAGCGTACAGGGGGCCGACACTGAAGCTTTCTTT. Residues: CATSVQGADTEAFF.

V usage is TRBV19 and J usage is TRBJ2-7; D gene ambiguous. CDR3 length: 15 amino acids. The V gene's germline CDR1 is LNHDA and CDR2 SQIVND (reference sequence). V dropped 3 bases and J dropped 0 bases, with 12 bases sitting between them. The CDR3 reads CASSMVAALSYEQYF. The CDR3 nucleotides are TGTGCCAGTAGTATGGTGGCAGCGCTCTCCTACGAGCAGTACTTC.

Notes on this clone: In the same sample, other DNA sequences code for this CDR3. This chain uses TRBV18 with TRBJ1-1; no clear D gene. The CDR3 is 13 amino acids. Trimming took off 2 bases at V and 2 bases at J, with 6 bases between the two ends. Germline V gene sequence: CDR1 KGHSH, CDR2 LQKENI. In DNA, the CDR3 is TGTGCCAGCTCACCAGCGGGAAACACTGAAGCTTTCTTT. The encoded protein is CASSPAGNTEAFF.

The chain carries TRBV6-5 and TRBJ1-5; D is possibly TRBD1 (5 bases). Germline V gene sequence: CDR1 MNHEY, CDR2 SVGAGI. This CDR3 has 13 amino acids. Trimming removed 10 bases at V and 7 bases at J, with 17 bases between. The CDR3 is CATTAGQTQPQHF. DNA for the CDR3: TGTGCCACCACGGCGGGGCAAACCCAGCCCCAGCATTTT.

V is TRBV7-6 and J is TRBJ2-1; TRBD2 matches 14 bases. V lost 5 bases, J lost 0 bases, and 18 bases stayed unmatched. The CDR3 totals 22 residues. The germline V gene has CDR1 SGHVS and CDR2 FNYEAQ. The CDR3 region has the DNA TGTGCCAGCAGCCTTTACTCCCCGGGACTAGCGGGGGCCCCGAGCTCCTACAATGAGCAGTTCTTC. This sequence encodes CASSLYSPGLAGAPSSYNEQFF. The full variable domain, in which reference TRBV7-6 and TRBJ2-1 provide the parts outside the CDR3, is GAGVSQSPRYKVTKRGQDVALRCDPISGHVSLYWYRQALGQGPEFLTYFNYEAQQDKSGLPNDRFSAERPEGSISTLTIQRTEQRDSAMYRCASSLYSPGLAGAPSSYNEQFFGPGTRLTVL.

The V call is TRBV6-5, the J call TRBJ2-1; weak D call: TRBD1 (6 bases). The ends were cut back, 7 bases at V and 7 bases at J, with 8 bases in the middle. The CDR3 is 11 residues long. Germline assignment: CDR1 MNHEY and CDR2 SVGAGI. CDR3 nucleotides: TGTGCCAGCATTACAGGGAATGAGCAGTTCTTC. It translates to CASITGNEQFF.

V gene TRBV6-1 combines with J gene TRBJ1-3, with TRBD1 matching over 12 bases. J was trimmed by 0 bases and V by 4 bases; bases with no gene match: 4. Germline CDR1 reads MNHNS; CDR2 reads SASEGT. The CDR3 sequence is 17 residues long. This chain's CDR3 is CASSAGQGASSGNTIYF. For the CDR3, the DNA is TGTGCCAGCAGTGCGGGACAGGGGGCGAGCTCTGGAAACACCATATATTTT.

A note on this clone: Other nucleotide sequences in the sample specify the same CDR3. This chain uses TRBV5-1 with TRBJ2-3; D is perhaps TRBD2 (5 bases). This CDR3 is built from 14 residues. The germline V gene has CDR1 SGHRS and CDR2 YFSETQ. V lost 0 bases and J lost 4, with 9 bases in between. As DNA, the CDR3 is TGCGCCAGCAGCTTGGCCGGCGGGTCAGATACGCAGTATTTT. Its translation is CASSLAGGSDTQYF.

The chain employs TRBV30 and TRBJ1-6; D uncertain. Germline lookup yields CDR1 GTSNPN and CDR2 SVGIG (reference sequence). This CDR3 region has 12 residues. Trimming took 2 bases from V and 10 from J, leaving 9 bases between them. CDR3 bases: TGTGCCTGGAGTCTAGTGAGCTCACCCCTCCACTTT. Amino acids: CAWSLVSSPLHF.

The CDR3 DNA follows: TGCACCAGCAGCCCACCGGAGCGCAGCTCCTACAATGAGCAGTTCTTC. It codes for CTSSPPERSSYNEQFF. This sequence joins TRBV1 and TRBJ2-1; TRBD2, the table's D call, was not compared with the DNA. TRBV1 is an annotated pseudogene. The CDR3 covers 16 residues.